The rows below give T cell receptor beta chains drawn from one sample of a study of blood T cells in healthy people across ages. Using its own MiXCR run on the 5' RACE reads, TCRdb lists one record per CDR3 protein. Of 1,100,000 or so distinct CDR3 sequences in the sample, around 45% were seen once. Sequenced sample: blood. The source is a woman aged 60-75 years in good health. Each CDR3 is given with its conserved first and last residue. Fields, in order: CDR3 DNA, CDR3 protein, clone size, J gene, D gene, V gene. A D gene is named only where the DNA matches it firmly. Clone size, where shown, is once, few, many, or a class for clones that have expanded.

TGTGCCAGCAGCGCAAGAGTGGGAGCAAGCAATGAGCAGTTCTTC,CASSARVGASNEQFF,few,TRBJ2-1,NA,TRBV14
TGCAGTGCTCTCCTGGGACTAGCGGTTTTGAATGAGCAGTTCTTC,CSALLGLAVLNEQFF,few,TRBJ2-1,TRBD2,TRBV20-1
TGCAGCGCTAGGCGGGAAGTGAGTTACAATGAGCAGTTCTTC,CSARREVSYNEQFF,NA,TRBJ2-1,NA,TRBV20-1
TGCAGTGCTAGAGGGCGGACTAGCCCGGGAGGGAAGACAGATACGCAGTATTTT,CSARGRTSPGGKTDTQYF,NA,TRBJ2-3,TRBD2,TRBV20-1
TGTGCCAGCAGCGCGGGATCAGACACAGATACGCAGTATTTT,CASSAGSDTDTQYF,few,TRBJ2-3,NA,TRBV6-4
TGCAGTGCAAGCGAGGGAAGCGGCCAGCCCCAGCATTTT,CSASEGSGQPQHF,NA,TRBJ1-5,NA,TRBV20-1
TGTGCCAGCAGTCGGTATGTTGGGGACCTGGGGACTGAAGCTTTCTTT,CASSRYVGDLGTEAFF,NA,TRBJ1-1,NA,TRBV27
TGCGCCAGCAGCCAACCGACTAGCGGGAGGGCTTGCGAGCAGTTCTTC,CASSQPTSGRACEQFF,NA,TRBJ2-1,TRBD2,TRBV4-1
TGCGCCAGCAGCTTGGTAGCGGGAAGGTTTAATGAGCAGTACTTC,CASSLVAGRFNEQYF,NA,TRBJ2-5,TRBD2,TRBV5-1
TGTGCCAGCAGCGTAGCGGGGGGTCCTAACGAGCAGTACTTC,CASSVAGGPNEQYF,NA,TRBJ2-7,TRBD2,TRBV7-2
TGTGCCAGCAGCTCTAACAATCCCGGCGGGTCCTATGGCTACACCTTC,CASSSNNPGGSYGYTF,NA,TRBJ1-2,NA,TRBV7-9
TGTGCCAGCAGCTCACTCTCCGGGACAGATGACGAGCAGTACTTC,CASSSLSGTDDEQYF,few,TRBJ2-7,NA,TRBV21-1
TGTGCCAGCAGTTTAGGAGGGAGGTCCTACGAGCAGTACTTC,CASSLGGRSYEQYF,many,TRBJ2-7,NA,TRBV5-1
TGTGCCAGCAGTCAGGGGGCAATGGGCTACGAGCAGTACTTC,CASSQGAMGYEQYF,NA,TRBJ2-7,TRBD1,TRBV12-3/TRBV12-4
TGCAGTGCTAGAGATGGACAGGGGTTGAACACCATATATTTT,CSARDGQGLNTIYF,NA,TRBJ1-3,TRBD1,TRBV20-1
TGTGCCAGCAGCCAAGGTGGACGGGTTCCGCAGTATTTT,CASSQGGRVPQYF,NA,TRBJ2-3,NA,TRBV14
TGCAGCGTATCGACAGGGGGGGAGACCCAGTACTTC,CSVSTGGETQYF,NA,TRBJ2-5,TRBD1,TRBV29-1
TGTGCCAGCGGGACAGTGGACTACGAGCAGTACTTC,CASGTVDYEQYF,NA,TRBJ2-7,TRBD1,TRBV12-3/TRBV12-4
TGTGCCAGCAGTCGGATCGGCAGAGGACTCAATCAGTCCCAGCATTTT,CASSRIGRGLNQSQHF,NA,TRBJ1-5,NA,TRBV6-1
TGCGCCAGCAGCTTGGCCGGACAGCCGAGTCTGTACGAGCAGTACTTC,CASSLAGQPSLYEQYF,NA,TRBJ2-7,NA,TRBV5-1
TGCAGCGTTGAGGGGGTCCGACCCTACGAGCAGTACTTC,CSVEGVRPYEQYF,NA,TRBJ2-7,NA,TRBV29-1
TGTGCCAGCAGCTTGCCGGGACAGGGGTTGAACACTGAAGCTTTCTTT,CASSLPGQGLNTEAFF,once,TRBJ1-1,TRBD1,TRBV5-4
TGTGCCAGCTCATCACCAATAGACAGGGCGGGCACTCAGCCCCAGCATTTT,CASSSPIDRAGTQPQHF,NA,TRBJ1-5,TRBD1,TRBV18
TGTGCCAGCAGCCTAGCGGACTTAGCCTACGAGCAGTACTTC,CASSLADLAYEQYF,NA,TRBJ2-7,TRBD2,TRBV7-6
TGTGCCAGCAGACGGTTTGAGGTCTACGAGCAGTACTTC,CASRRFEVYEQYF,NA,TRBJ2-7,NA,TRBV6-2/TRBV6-3
TGTGCCAGCAGCCAAGGAGAGCGGGAGGTCGGAGAGACCCAGTACTTC,CASSQGEREVGETQYF,NA,TRBJ2-5,TRBD2,TRBV14
TGTGCCAGCAGCCCCGGTTCACGACCCCGGGAGACCCAGTACTTC,CASSPGSRPRETQYF,few,TRBJ2-5,NA,TRBV12-3/TRBV12-4
TGCAGCGCCAAGGGAGGGGCCAATCAGCCCCAGCATTTT,CSAKGGANQPQHF,few,TRBJ1-5,NA,TRBV29-1
TGTGCCAGCAGCTTAGAGCGACAGGGGGCGAAGGAGACCCAGTACTTC,CASSLERQGAKETQYF,few,TRBJ2-5,TRBD1,TRBV11-2
TGTGCCAGCAGCCCCATGGCGGGGGGCCCCACAGATACGCAGTATTTT,CASSPMAGGPTDTQYF,few,TRBJ2-3,TRBD2,TRBV11-2
TGCGCCAGCAGTTTCGACCGGGACAGCTCCTACAATGAGCAGTTCTTC,CASSFDRDSSYNEQFF,NA,TRBJ2-1,TRBD1,TRBV10-1
TGTGCCAGCTCACTACAACAAGATCAGCCCCAGCATTTT,CASSLQQDQPQHF,NA,TRBJ1-5,NA,TRBV18
TGCGCCAGCAGCTCCCTAGCGGGAGGGTTGAATGAGCAGTTCTTC,CASSSLAGGLNEQFF,NA,TRBJ2-1,TRBD2,TRBV5-1
TGCGCCAGCAGCTTGGATGTCACGGGAGAGACCCAGTACTTC,CASSLDVTGETQYF,few,TRBJ2-5,NA,TRBV5-1
TGTGCCAGCAGCCCTAGCGGGAGGGCCCACGAGCAGTACTTC,CASSPSGRAHEQYF,NA,TRBJ2-7,TRBD2,TRBV28
TGTGCCAGCAGTGGCGGCGGGCGGTACACAGATACGCAGTATTTT,CASSGGGRYTDTQYF,few,TRBJ2-3,NA,TRBV6-5
TGTGCCAGCTCACCACTCCGGGACAGGGGGAACACTGAAGCTTTCTTT,CASSPLRDRGNTEAFF,NA,TRBJ1-1,TRBD1,TRBV18
TGCAGGACTAGAGGGACAGGGACTAACTATGGCTACACCTTC,CRTRGTGTNYGYTF,NA,TRBJ1-2,TRBD1,TRBV20-1
TGTGCCAGCAGCTTAGGAGAGGTACCAAGGCAGTTCTTC,CASSLGEVPRQFF,NA,TRBJ2-1,NA,TRBV7-9
TGTGCCAGCAGTCGAGCGGGAGTAGGAGACCAAGAGACCCAGTACTTC,CASSRAGVGDQETQYF,few,TRBJ2-5,TRBD2,TRBV6-5
TGTGCCAGCAGTTGGGGGACAGGGGGAAACAATGAGCAGTTCTTC,CASSWGTGGNNEQFF,once,TRBJ2-1,TRBD1,TRBV27
TGTGCCACCAGGGCGCGACCGGGACGACAAGAAGAGACCCAGTACTTC,CATRARPGRQEETQYF,NA,TRBJ2-5,NA,TRBV15
TGTGCTAGTGGCCCCCGGGGCAATCAGCCCCAGCATTTT,CASGPRGNQPQHF,once,TRBJ1-5,NA,TRBV12-5
TGTGCCAGCAGCCAAGTTTGGGGAGACAAGAATGAGCAGTTCTTC,CASSQVWGDKNEQFF,NA,TRBJ2-1,NA,TRBV4-2
TGTGCCAGCAGCCCCGGGGCTCGGGACGAGCAGTACTTC,CASSPGARDEQYF,NA,TRBJ2-7,NA,TRBV7-3